This T cell receptor (beta chain) was found in a study of CD8 T cells in Susac syndrome. In blood CD8+ and CD4+ T cells, TCR beta underwent sequencing. Random hexamers were used to reverse transcribe about 0.5 to 1 ug of RNA. One entry per CDR3 protein results from TCRdb running MiXCR on the immunoSEQ multiplex PCR reads. The table records approximately 80,000 distinct CDR3 sequences, approximately 93% of them present only once. Between the trimmed V and J ends, which lost 3 bases and 9 bases, there was a span of 12 bases. CDR1 and CDR2 from the germline V gene are SEHNR and FQNEAQ (reference sequence). The CDR3 is made up of 13 amino acids.

The source is a human donor with Susac syndrome. The sample comprised CD8+ T cells from PBMCs. The rearrangement joins TRBV7-9 to TRBJ2-1; tentatively, D is TRBD1 (6 bases). The CDR3 nucleotides are TGTGCCAGCAGCTTCCCAGGGGATATTGAGCAGTTCTTC. Protein product: CASSFPGDIEQFF. Based on the CDR3 plus reference TRBV7-9 and TRBJ2-1, the full variable domain is DTGVSQNPRHKITKRGQNVTFRCDPISEHNRLYWYRQTLGQGPEFLTYFQNEAQLEKSRLLSDRFSAERPKGSFSTLEIQRTEQGDSAMYLCASSFPGDIEQFFGPGTRLTVL.